These T cell receptor beta chains were read from a single sample in a study of PD-L1 blockade in urothelial cancer. Generated by immunoSEQ multiplex PCR, the TCRdb table keeps only in-frame clones and is missing some. The table records about 91,000 clones, roughly nine tenths of them present only once. The sample in question was PBMCs, obtained around atezolizumab (anti-PD-L1) treatment. The origin of the receptors is a man between 60 and 75 years old with urothelial cancer. Each CDR3 is given with its conserved first and last residue. A D gene is named only where the DNA matches it firmly.

V	J	D	length	DNA	CDR3
TRBV7-7	TRBJ2-1	.	13	TGTGCTAGCAGCTTAGACTCGCTGAATGAGCAGTTCTTC	CASSLDSLNEQFF
TRBV5-1	TRBJ2-1	.	13	TGCGCCAGCAGCGGCGCGGCAGGAGGTGAGCAGTTCTTC	CASSGAAGGEQFF
TRBV11-2	TRBJ2-1	.	15	TGTGCCAGCAGCTTAGAAGGGAGCTCCTACAATGAGCAGTTCTTC	CASSLEGSSYNEQFF
TRBV9	TRBJ2-5	.	13	TGTGCCAGCAGCTCCGGCGGCCAAGAGACCCAGTACTTC	CASSSGGQETQYF
TRBV5-6	TRBJ2-2	.	15	TGTGCCAGCAGCTCTAGATGGCAGAACACCGGGGAGCTGTTTTTT	CASSSRWQNTGELFF
TRBV5-4	TRBJ1-5	TRBD1	13	TGTGCCAGCGGGACAGAGGGCAATCAGCCCCAGCATTTT	CASGTEGNQPQHF
TRBV27	TRBJ2-3	.	14	TGTGCCAGCAGAAAGGAGGGGCGGACAGATACGCAGTATTTT	CASRKEGRTDTQYF
TRBV7-7	TRBJ2-7	TRBD2	15	TGTGCCAGCAGCTTAGGACCCGGCGGGAGCTACGAGCAGTACTTC	CASSLGPGGSYEQYF
TRBV7-3	TRBJ2-1	TRBD1	15	TGTGCCAGCAGCAACCCGGGACAGGGGACAGTACGGCAGTTCTTC	CASSNPGQGTVRQFF
TRBV23-1	TRBJ1-1	.	14	TGCGCCAGCAGTCAATGCCGGGTGGCCACTGAAGCTTTCTTT	CASSQCRVATEAFF
TRBV6-6	TRBJ2-7	.	16	TGTGCCAGCAAGCGGGGTGGGGTGGGGGCTTCCGACGAGCAGTACTTC	CASKRGGVGASDEQYF
TRBV27	TRBJ2-2	TRBD1	16	TGTGCCAGCAGCCACGTCAGGGGGCGCACGATCGGGGAGCTGTTTTTT	CASSHVRGRTIGELFF
TRBV30	TRBJ1-4	TRBD1	15	TGTGCCTGGAGTCCCCGGACAGGGGGTAATGAAAAACTGTTTTTT	CAWSPRTGGNEKLFF